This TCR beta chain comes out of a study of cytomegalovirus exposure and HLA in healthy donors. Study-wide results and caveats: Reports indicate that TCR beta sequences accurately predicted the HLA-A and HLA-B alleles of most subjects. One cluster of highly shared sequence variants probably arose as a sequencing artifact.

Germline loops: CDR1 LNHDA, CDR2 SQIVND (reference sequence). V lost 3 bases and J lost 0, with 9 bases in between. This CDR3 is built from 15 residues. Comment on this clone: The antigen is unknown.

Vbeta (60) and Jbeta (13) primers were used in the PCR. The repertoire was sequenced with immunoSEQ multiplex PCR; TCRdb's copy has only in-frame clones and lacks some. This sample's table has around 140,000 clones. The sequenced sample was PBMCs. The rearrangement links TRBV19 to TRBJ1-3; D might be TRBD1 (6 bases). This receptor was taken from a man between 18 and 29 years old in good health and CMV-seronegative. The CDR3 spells CASSIWDISGNTIYF. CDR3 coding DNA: TGTGCCAGTAGTATTTGGGACATCTCTGGAAACACCATATATTTT.